Here is one T cell receptor (beta chain) with its context. Its antigen remains unknown. Method: immunoSEQ multiplex PCR; TCRdb's copy keeps in-frame clones and lacks some. The sample consists of fewer than 1,500 clones, 70% of them appearing once. The sample comes from a study of T cell therapy after organ transplantation. Whole-study results and caveats: Nonresponder repertoires showed strong pretherapy expansions, barely changing post-therapy.

The input for sequencing was CD8+ T cells from blood, taken before autologous CMV-specific T cell therapy. This receptor was taken from a human patient who had received a solid organ transplant and had CMV disease.

As DNA, the CDR3 is TGTGCCAGCAGCTCCTCACAGGGGGGGAACACTGAAGCTTTCTTT. Protein: CASSSSQGGNTEAFF. The chain recombines TRBV7-2 with TRBJ1-1; 8 nucleotides agree with TRBD1. Germline values: CDR1 SGHTA, CDR2 FQGNSA. This CDR3 has 15 residues. Trimming cost V 4 bases and J 1 base; bases outside gene matches: 5.